What follows are 4 T cell receptor beta chains derived from one specimen sequenced in a study of graft-versus-host responses after intestinal transplantation. The table came from immunoSEQ multiplex PCR; TCRdb's copy has only in-frame clones and leaves some out. This table holds about 100,000 clones, 80% to 95% found once. The input for sequencing was PBMCs, taken about 440 days after intestinal transplant. These receptors came from a human patient who received an intestinal transplant, so some T cells may come from the graft donor.

Written as DNA, the CDR3 is TGTGCCAGCAGCCCCTACAATGAGCAGTTCTTC. Its protein is CASSPYNEQFF. V and J are TRBV5-6 and TRBJ2-1; D remains ambiguous. V was cut by 4 bases and J by 2 bases, with 1 base left in between. From germline, CDR1 is SGHDT and CDR2 YYEEEE. There are 11 residues in the CDR3.

The chain uses TRBV10-3 and TRBJ2-3; D gene unclear. Germline values: CDR1 ENHRY, CDR2 SYGVKD. CDR3 length: 13 amino acids. Trimming shortened V by 2 bases and J by 4 bases, and 7 bases separated the two germline ends. This CDR3 is CAISEGVADTQYF. CDR3 nucleotide sequence: TGTGCCATCAGTGAGGGGGTTGCAGATACGCAGTATTTT.

This rearrangement joins TRBV6-5 to TRBJ1-4; 9 bases line up with TRBD1. The CDR3 runs to 14 residues. The V and J ends lost 6 bases and 7 bases, in that order; junction bases with no gene match: 6. From germline, CDR1 is MNHEY and CDR2 SVGAGI. The CDR3 coding sequence is TGTGCCAGCAGCCTCGGACAGGGGATTGAAAAACTGTTTTTT. Translated: CASSLGQGIEKLFF.

The chain joins TRBV5-1 to TRBJ2-6; tentative D call: TRBD1 (5 bases). Germline CDR1 reads SGHRS; CDR2 reads YFSETQ. Trimming shortened V by 7 bases and J by 2 bases, and 10 bases separated the two germline ends. The CDR3 consists of 14 residues. The CDR3 DNA is TGCGCCAGCCATGACAGAGCTGGGGCCAACGTCCTGACTTTC. Its protein product is CASHDRAGANVLTF.